This TCR beta chain is drawn from a study of cytomegalovirus exposure and HLA in healthy donors. General observations from the study: Researchers counted around 170 TCR beta chains as cytomegalovirus-associated. Subsequent analysis found a tendency for first-cohort TCR clusters to co-occur within the 100 to 150 validation repertoires.

Notes on this clone: Its antigen is unidentified.

Looked up from germline, CDR1 is SGDLS and CDR2 is YYNGEE. Trimming removed 2 bases from V and 2 bases from J; junction bases left unmatched: 19. The CDR3 totals 20 residues. Libraries were prepared by immunoSEQ multiplex PCR; TCRdb keeps only in-frame clonotypes and omits some of them. The sample holds 120,000 to 150,000 clones, around 87% seen once. This receptor was obtained from a man in his late teens or twenties in good health and CMV-seropositive. Sequenced input: PBMCs. This sequence joins TRBV9 and TRBJ1-2; the match to TRBD1 covers 9 bases. The CDR3 DNA follows: TGTGCCAGCAGCGTGAGGGGGACAGGGTCCCCCGCCTTAATGAACTATGGCTACACCTTC. Translating it yields CASSVRGTGSPALMNYGYTF.